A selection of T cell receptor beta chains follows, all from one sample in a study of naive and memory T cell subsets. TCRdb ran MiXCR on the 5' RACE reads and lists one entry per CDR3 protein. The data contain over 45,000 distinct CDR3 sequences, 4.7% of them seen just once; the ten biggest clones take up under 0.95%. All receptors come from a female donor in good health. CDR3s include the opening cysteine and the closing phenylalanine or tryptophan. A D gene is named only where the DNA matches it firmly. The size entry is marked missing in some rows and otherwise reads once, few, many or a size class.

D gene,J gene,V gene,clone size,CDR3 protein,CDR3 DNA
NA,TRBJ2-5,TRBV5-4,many,CASSFGGLRETQYF,TGTGCCAGCAGCTTTGGGGGGCTGAGAGAGACCCAGTACTTC
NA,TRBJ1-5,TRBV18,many,CASSPIGTGATSNQPQHF,TGTGCCAGCTCACCAATCGGGACGGGGGCCACGAGCAATCAGCCCCAGCATTTT
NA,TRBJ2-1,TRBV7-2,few,CASTYSYNEQFF,TGTGCCAGCACCTACAGCTACAATGAGCAGTTCTTC
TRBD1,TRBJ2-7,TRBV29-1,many,CSVWDRGRHEQYF,TGCAGCGTCTGGGACAGGGGGAGGCACGAGCAGTACTTC
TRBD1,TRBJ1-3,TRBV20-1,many,CSASYRGGGNTIYF,TGCAGTGCTTCCTACAGGGGGGGCGGAAACACCATATATTTT
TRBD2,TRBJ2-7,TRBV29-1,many,CSVVAGSSSYEQYF,TGCAGCGTTGTAGCGGGAAGCTCCTCCTACGAGCAGTACTTC
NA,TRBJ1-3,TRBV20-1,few,CSARGRSSGNTIYF,TGCAGTGCTAGGGGCAGGTCCTCTGGAAACACCATATATTTT
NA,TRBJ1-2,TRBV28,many,CASSLTGEEYGYTF,TGTGCCAGCAGTCTTACAGGAGAGGAATATGGCTACACCTTC
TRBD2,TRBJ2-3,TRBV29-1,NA,CSVSSGRAGTQYF,TGCAGCGTATCTAGCGGGAGGGCGGGTACGCAGTATTTT
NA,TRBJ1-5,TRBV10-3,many,CAISEPQGGNQPQHF,TGTGCCATCAGTGAGCCCCAGGGTGGCAATCAGCCCCAGCATTTT
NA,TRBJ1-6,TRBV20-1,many,CSARGAKVVNSPLHF,TGCAGTGCTAGAGGGGCGAAGGTGGTTAATTCACCCCTCCACTTT
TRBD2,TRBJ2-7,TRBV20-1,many,CSAWSGRASYEQYF,TGCAGTGCTTGGAGCGGGAGGGCCTCCTACGAGCAGTACTTC
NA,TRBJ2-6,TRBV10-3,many,CASLSPSGANVLTF,TGTGCCAGCCTGAGTCCGTCTGGGGCCAACGTCCTGACTTTC
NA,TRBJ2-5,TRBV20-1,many,CSAREYQETQYF,TGCAGTGCTAGGGAGTACCAAGAGACCCAGTACTTC
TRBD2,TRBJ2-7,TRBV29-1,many,CSVVSGSRDEQYF,TGCAGCGTTGTTAGCGGGAGTCGGGACGAGCAGTACTTC
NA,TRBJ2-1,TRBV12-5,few,CASAPDYNEQFF,TGTGCTAGTGCCCCAGATTACAATGAGCAGTTCTTC
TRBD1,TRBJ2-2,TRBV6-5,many,CASNQRQGWSGELFF,TGTGCCAGCAACCAGAGACAGGGATGGTCCGGGGAGCTGTTTTTT
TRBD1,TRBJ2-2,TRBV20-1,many,CSARFQDRGSGELFF,TGCAGTGCTAGGTTTCAGGACAGGGGGTCCGGGGAGCTGTTTTTT
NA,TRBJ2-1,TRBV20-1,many,CSATPSGRAIDEQFF,TGCAGTGCCACCCCCAGCGGCAGGGCCATAGATGAGCAGTTCTTC
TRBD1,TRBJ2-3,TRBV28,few,CASRSLQGFLPDTQYF,TGTGCCAGCAGATCATTACAGGGGTTTTTACCAGATACGCAGTATTTT
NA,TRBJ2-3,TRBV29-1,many,CSVEDRHTDTQYF,TGCAGCGTTGAAGATCGGCACACAGATACGCAGTATTTT
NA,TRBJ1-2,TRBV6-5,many,CASSYASNYGYTF,TGTGCCAGCAGTTACGCATCTAACTATGGCTACACCTTC